Below, 5 T cell receptor beta chains from the same sample are listed, as sequenced in a study of blood T cell repertoires in COVID-19. Here immunoSEQ multiplex PCR was the method, and the copy in TCRdb shows in-frame clones only, minus some. The table lists fewer than 500,000 clones, approximately 90% of them singletons. Sequenced sample: peripheral blood. The receptors here all came from a woman aged 25 to 39 with active or convalescent COVID-19.

The CDR3 region has the DNA TGCGCCAGCAGCTTGTCTACCGGGACAGGCGGCGTCTATGGCTACACCTTC. It is translated as CASSLSTGTGGVYGYTF. The V gene is TRBV5-1, the J gene TRBJ1-2; TRBD1 matches 8 bases. Germline V gene data show CDR1 as SGHRS and CDR2 as YFSETQ. V lost 1 base to trimming and J lost 4 bases; unmatched junction nucleotides: 12. This CDR3 comprises 17 residues. The whole variable domain, filled in from reference TRBV5-1 and TRBJ1-2, reads KAGVTQTPRYLIKTRGQQVTLSCSPISGHRSVSWYQQTPGQGLQFLFEYFSETQRNKGNFPGRFSGRQFSNSRSEMNVSTLELGDSALYLCASSLSTGTGGVYGYTFGSGTRLTVV.

The chain carries TRBV2 and TRBJ1-6; a possible D gene is TRBD1 (5 bases). This CDR3 comprises 15 residues. Trimming removed 3 bases at V and 7 bases at J, with 13 bases between. Germline V gives CDR1 SNHLY, CDR2 FYNNEI. CDR3 sequence: CASSDEQGRNSPLHF. CDR3 coding DNA: TGTGCCAGCAGTGATGAGCAGGGAAGAAATTCACCCCTCCACTTT.

The chain combines TRBV19 with TRBJ2-5; tentative D call: TRBD2 (6 bases). Between the trimmed V and J ends, which lost 4 bases and 3 bases, there was a span of 15 bases. Germline CDR1 is LNHDA and CDR2 is SQIVND (reference sequence). The CDR3 covers 15 residues. CDR3: CASSKLGTSKETQYF. CDR3 DNA: TGTGCCAGTAGTAAGCTTGGCACTAGCAAAGAGACCCAGTACTTC.

The rearrangement uses TRBV7-6 and TRBJ2-1; weak D call: TRBD1 (6 bases). In germline, CDR1 is SGHVS, CDR2 FNYEAQ. Trimming left V 5 bases short and J 5 bases short, with 16 bases between. The CDR3 runs to 15 residues. CDR3 bases: TGTGCCAGCAGCCCCCGGGCAGGGGTAAACAATGAGCAGTTCTTC. Amino acid sequence: CASSPRAGVNNEQFF.

The rearrangement uses TRBV10-3 and TRBJ2-2; the match to TRBD2 covers 14 bases. V lost 2 bases to trimming and J lost 4 bases; unmatched junction nucleotides: 9. Per the germline V gene, CDR1 is ENHRY and CDR2 is SYGVKD. The CDR3 extends over 19 amino acids. For the CDR3, the DNA is TGTGCCATCAGTGAGGGGGGACTAGCGGGAGTAGGCGTCACCGGGGAGCTGTTTTTT. This sequence encodes CAISEGGLAGVGVTGELFF.